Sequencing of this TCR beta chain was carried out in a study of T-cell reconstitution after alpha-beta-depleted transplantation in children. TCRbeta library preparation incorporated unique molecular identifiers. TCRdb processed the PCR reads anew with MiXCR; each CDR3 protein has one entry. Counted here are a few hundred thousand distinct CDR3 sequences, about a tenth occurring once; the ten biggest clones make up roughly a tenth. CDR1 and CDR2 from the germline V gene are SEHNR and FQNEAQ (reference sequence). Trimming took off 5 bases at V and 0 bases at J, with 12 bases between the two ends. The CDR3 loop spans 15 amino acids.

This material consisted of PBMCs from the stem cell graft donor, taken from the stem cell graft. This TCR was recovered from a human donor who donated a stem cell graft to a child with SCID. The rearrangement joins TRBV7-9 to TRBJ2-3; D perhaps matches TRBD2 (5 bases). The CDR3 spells CASSLGSLSTDTQYF. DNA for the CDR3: TGTGCCAGCAGCCTTGGGAGTCTTAGCACAGATACGCAGTATTTT.